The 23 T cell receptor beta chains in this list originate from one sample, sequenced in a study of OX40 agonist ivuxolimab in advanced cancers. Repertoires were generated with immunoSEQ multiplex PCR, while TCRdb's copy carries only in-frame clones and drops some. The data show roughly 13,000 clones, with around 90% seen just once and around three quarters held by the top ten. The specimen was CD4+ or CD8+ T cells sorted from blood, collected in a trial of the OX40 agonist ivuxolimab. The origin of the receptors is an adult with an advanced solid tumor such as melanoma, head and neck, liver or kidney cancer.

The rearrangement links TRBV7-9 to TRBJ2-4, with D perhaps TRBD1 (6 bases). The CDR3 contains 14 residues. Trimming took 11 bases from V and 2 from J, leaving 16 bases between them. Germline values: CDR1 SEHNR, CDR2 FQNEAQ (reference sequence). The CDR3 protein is CASQKGVSKNIQYF. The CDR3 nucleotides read TGTGCCTCTCAAAAGGGGGTCTCCAAAAACATTCAGTACTTC.

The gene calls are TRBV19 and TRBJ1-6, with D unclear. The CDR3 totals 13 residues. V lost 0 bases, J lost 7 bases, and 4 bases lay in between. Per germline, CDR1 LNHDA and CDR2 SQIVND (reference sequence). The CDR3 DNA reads TGTGCCAGTAGTATAGACGGGAATTCACCCCTCCACTTT. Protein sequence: CASSIDGNSPLHF.

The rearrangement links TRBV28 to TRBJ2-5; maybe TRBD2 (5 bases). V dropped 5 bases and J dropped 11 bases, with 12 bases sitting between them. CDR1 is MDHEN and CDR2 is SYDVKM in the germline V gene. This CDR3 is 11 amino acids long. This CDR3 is CASSPGLLQYF. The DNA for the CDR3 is TGTGCCAGCAGTCCAGGACTGTTGCAGTACTTC.

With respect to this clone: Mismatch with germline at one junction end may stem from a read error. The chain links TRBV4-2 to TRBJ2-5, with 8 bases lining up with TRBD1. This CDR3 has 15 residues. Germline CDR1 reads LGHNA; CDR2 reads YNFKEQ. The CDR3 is CASSPFGQGLEAQYF. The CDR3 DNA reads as TGTGCCAGCAGCCCCTTCGGACAGGGCTTAGAGGCCCAGTACTTC.

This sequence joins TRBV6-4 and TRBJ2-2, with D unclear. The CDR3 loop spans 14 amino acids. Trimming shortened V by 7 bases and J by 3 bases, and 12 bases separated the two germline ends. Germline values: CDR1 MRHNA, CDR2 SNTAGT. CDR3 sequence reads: CASTPGRDTGELFF. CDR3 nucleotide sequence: TGTGCCAGCACCCCGGGTCGCGACACCGGGGAGCTGTTTTTT.

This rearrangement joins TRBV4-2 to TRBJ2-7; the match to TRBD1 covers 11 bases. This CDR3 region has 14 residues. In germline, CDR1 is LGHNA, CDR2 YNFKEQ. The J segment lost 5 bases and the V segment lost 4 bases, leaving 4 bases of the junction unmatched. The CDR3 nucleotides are TGTGCCAGCAGCCCGGACAGGGGGCTTGACGAGCAGTACTTC. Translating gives CASSPDRGLDEQYF.

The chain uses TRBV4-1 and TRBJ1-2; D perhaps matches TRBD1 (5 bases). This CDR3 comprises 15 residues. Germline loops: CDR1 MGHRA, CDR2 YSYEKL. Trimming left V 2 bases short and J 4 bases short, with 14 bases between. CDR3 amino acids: CASSQSSGDLYGYTF. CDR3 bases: TGCGCCAGCAGCCAATCATCGGGGGATCTCTATGGCTACACCTTC.

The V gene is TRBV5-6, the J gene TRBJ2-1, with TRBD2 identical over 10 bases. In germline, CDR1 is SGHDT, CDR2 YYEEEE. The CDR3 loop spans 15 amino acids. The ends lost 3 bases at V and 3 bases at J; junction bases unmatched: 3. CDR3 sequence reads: CASSWGLANYNEQFF. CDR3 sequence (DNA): TGTGCCAGCAGCTGGGGACTAGCGAACTACAATGAGCAGTTCTTC.

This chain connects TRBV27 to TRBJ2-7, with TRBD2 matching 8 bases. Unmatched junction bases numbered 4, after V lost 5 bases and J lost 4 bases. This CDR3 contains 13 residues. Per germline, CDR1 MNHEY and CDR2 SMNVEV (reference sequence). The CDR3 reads CASSTGLGYEQYF. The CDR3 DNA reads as TGTGCCAGCAGTACGGGACTAGGATACGAGCAGTACTTC.

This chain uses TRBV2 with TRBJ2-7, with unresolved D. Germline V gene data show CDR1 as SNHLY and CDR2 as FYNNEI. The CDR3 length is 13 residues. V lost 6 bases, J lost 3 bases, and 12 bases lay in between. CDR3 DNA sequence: TGTGCCAGCAGAGGGCTGGAACACTACGAGCAGTACTTC. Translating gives CASRGLEHYEQYF.

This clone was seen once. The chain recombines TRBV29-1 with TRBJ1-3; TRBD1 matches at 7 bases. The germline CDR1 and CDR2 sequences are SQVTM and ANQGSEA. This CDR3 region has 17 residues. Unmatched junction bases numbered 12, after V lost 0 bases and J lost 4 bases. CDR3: CSVEDPTTGSGGNTIYF. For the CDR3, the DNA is TGCAGCGTTGAAGATCCCACGACAGGGTCTGGGGGAAACACCATATATTTT.

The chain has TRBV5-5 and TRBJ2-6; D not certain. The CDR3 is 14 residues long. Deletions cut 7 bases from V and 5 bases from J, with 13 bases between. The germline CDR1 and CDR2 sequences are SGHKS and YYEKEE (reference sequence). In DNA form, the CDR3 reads TGTGCCAGCCTCGCACAAAGTCGGGCCAACGTCCTGACTTTC. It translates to CASLAQSRANVLTF.

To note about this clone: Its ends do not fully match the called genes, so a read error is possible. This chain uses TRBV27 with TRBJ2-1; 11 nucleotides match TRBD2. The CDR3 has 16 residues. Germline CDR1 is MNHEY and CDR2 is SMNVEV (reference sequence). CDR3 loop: CAGSLFPSGRRNEQFF. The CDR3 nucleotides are TGTGCCGGCAGTTTATTTCCTAGCGGGAGGAGGAATGAGCAGTTCTTC.

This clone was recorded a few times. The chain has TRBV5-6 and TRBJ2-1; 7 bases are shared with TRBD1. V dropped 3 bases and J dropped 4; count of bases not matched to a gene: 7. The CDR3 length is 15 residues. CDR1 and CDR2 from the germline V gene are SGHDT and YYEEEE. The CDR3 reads CASSWDSLSYNEQFF. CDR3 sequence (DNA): TGTGCCAGCAGCTGGGACAGCCTCTCTTACAATGAGCAGTTCTTC.

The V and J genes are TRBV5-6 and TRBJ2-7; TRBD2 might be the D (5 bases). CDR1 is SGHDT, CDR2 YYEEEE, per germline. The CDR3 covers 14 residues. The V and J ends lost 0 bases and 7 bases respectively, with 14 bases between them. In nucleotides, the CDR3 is TGTGCCAGCAGCTTGGATTTGAGGAGGTGGGAGCAGTACTTC. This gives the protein CASSLDLRRWEQYF.

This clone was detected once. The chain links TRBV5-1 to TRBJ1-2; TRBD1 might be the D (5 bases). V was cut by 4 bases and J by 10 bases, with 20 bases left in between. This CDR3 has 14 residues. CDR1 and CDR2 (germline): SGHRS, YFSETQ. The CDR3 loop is CASSPAGTPEDYTF. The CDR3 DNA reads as TGCGCCAGCAGCCCAGCCGGGACCCCGGAGGACTACACCTTC.

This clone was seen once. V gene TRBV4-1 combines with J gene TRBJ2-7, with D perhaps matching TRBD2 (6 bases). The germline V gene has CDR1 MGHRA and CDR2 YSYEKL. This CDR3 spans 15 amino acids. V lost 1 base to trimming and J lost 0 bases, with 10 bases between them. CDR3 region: CASSQVRSGSYEQYF. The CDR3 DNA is TGCGCCAGCAGCCAAGTGCGTAGCGGCTCCTACGAGCAGTACTTC.

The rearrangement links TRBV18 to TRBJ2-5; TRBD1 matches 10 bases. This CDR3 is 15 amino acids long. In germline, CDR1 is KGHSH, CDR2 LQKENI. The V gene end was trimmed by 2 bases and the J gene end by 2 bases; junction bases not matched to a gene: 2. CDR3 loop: CASSPGDRGQETQYF. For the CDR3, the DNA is TGTGCCAGCTCACCAGGGGACAGGGGACAAGAGACCCAGTACTTC.

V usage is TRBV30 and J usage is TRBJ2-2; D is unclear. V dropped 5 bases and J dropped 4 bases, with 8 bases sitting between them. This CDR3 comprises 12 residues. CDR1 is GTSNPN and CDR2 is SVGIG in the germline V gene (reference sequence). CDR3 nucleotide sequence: TGTGCCTGGCTACTCCGCACCGGGGAGCTGTTTTTT. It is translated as CAWLLRTGELFF.

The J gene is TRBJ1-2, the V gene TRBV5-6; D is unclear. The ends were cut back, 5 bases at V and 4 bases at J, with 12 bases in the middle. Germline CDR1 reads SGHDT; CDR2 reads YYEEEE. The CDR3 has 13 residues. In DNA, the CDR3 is TGTGCCAGCAGAAACCCCCTCGGCTATGGCTACACCTTC. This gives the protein CASRNPLGYGYTF.

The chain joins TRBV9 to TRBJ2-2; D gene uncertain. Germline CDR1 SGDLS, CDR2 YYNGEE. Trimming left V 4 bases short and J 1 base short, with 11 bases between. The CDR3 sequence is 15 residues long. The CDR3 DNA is TGTGCCAGCAGCTTGCGGACGGGGAACACCGGGGAGCTGTTTTTT. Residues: CASSLRTGNTGELFF.

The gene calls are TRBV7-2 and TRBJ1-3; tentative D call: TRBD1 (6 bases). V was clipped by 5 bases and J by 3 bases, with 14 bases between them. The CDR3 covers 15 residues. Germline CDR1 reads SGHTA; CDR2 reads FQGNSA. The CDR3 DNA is TGTGCCAGCAGCGTTGACAGGAGCGGTGGAAACACCATATATTTT. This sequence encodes CASSVDRSGGNTIYF.

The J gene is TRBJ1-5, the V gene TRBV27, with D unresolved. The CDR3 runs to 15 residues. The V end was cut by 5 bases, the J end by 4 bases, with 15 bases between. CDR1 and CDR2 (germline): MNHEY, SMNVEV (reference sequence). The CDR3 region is CASSANLFDNQPQHF. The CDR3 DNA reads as TGTGCCAGCAGTGCCAACCTGTTTGATAATCAGCCCCAGCATTTT.